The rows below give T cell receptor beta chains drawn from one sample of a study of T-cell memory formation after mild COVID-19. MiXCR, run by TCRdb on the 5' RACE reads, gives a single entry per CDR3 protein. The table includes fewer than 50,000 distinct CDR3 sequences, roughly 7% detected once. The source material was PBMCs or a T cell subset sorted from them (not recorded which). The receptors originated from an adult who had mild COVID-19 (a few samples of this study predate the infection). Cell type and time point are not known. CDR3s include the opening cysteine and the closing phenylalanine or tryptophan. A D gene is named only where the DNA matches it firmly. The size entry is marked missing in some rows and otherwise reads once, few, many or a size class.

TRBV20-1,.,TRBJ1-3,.,CSANVGNTIYF,TGCAGTGCTAACGTCGGAAACACCATATATTTT
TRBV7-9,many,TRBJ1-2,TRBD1,CASSAGTGTYGYTF,TGTGCCAGCAGCGCCGGGACAGGGACTTATGGCTACACCTTC
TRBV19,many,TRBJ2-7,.,CASSMGQWNEQYF,TGTGCCAGTAGTATGGGGCAGTGGAACGAGCAGTACTTC
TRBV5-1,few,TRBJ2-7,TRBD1,CASSGDRGPSYEQYF,TGCGCCAGCAGCGGGGACAGGGGGCCTTCCTACGAGCAGTACTTC
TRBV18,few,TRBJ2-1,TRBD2,CASSPPNSGSIYEQFF,TGTGCCAGCTCACCACCGAATAGCGGGAGTATCTATGAGCAGTTCTTC
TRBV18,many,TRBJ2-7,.,CASSLDLSYEQYF,TGTGCCAGCTCACTGGACCTTTCCTACGAGCAGTACTTC
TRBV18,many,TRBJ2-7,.,CASSPTTFYEQYF,TGTGCCAGCTCACCAACGACTTTCTACGAGCAGTACTTC
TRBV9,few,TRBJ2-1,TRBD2,CASSVPRTSGNNEQFF,TGTGCCAGCAGCGTACCCCGGACTAGCGGGAACAATGAGCAGTTCTTC
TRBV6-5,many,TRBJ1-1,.,CASSASLWAANTEAFF,TGTGCCAGCAGCGCCAGTCTGTGGGCGGCGAACACTGAAGCTTTCTTT
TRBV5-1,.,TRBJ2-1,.,CASSSDSNNEQFF,TGCGCCAGCAGCTCAGACTCAAACAATGAGCAGTTCTTC
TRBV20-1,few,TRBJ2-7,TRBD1,CSARGQGLGEQYF,TGCAGTGCCCGGGGACAGGGGCTGGGTGAGCAGTACTTC
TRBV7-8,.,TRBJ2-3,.,CASSLGSFPTSTDTQYF,TGTGCCAGCAGCTTAGGTTCATTTCCCACTAGCACAGATACGCAGTATTTT
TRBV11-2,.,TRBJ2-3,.,CASSLVAAADTQYF,TGTGCCAGCAGCTTAGTTGCCGCGGCAGATACGCAGTATTTT
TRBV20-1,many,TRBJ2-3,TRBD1,CSAGDRGGTDTQYF,TGCAGTGCGGGGGACAGGGGGGGCACAGATACGCAGTATTTT
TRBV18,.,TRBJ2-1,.,CASSPGQGREFSGINEQFF,TGTGCCAGCTCACCCGGACAGGGAAGGGAGTTTAGCGGGATTAATGAGCAGTTCTTC
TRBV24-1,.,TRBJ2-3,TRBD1,CATRPTGTDTQYF,TGTGCCACCCGGCCGACAGGGACGGATACGCAGTATTTT
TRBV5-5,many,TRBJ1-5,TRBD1,CASSLAGTGFQPQHF,TGTGCCAGCAGCTTAGCCGGGACAGGGTTTCAGCCCCAGCATTTT
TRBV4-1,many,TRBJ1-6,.,CASSQTRGEKLHF,TGCGCCAGCAGCCAGACACGTGGGGAAAAGCTCCACTTT
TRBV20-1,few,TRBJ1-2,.,CSARGQSNYGYTF,TGCAGTGCTAGAGGACAGTCTAACTATGGCTACACCTTC